The rows below give T cell receptor beta chains drawn from one sample of a study of T-cell memory formation after mild COVID-19. TCRdb passed the 5' RACE reads through MiXCR, listing each CDR3 protein once. The sample yields roughly 130,000 distinct CDR3 sequences, approximately 5.9% seen once. Material: PBMCs or a T cell subset sorted from them (not recorded which). All receptors derive from an adult woman who had mild COVID-19 (a few samples of this study predate the infection). Cell type and time point are not known. Both conserved end residues are part of each CDR3. Each record gives: D gene, V gene, J gene, clone size, CDR3 length, CDR3 protein, CDR3 DNA. The D gene is left open where the match is weak. Where a row states a size, it is once, few, many or the class of an expanded clone; other rows omit it.

D gene: TRBD2
V gene: TRBV3-1
J gene: TRBJ2-7
clone size: NA
CDR3 length: 16
CDR3 protein: CASSRTSGSIRGEQYF
CDR3 DNA: TGTGCCAGCAGTCGGACTAGCGGGAGTATTAGAGGCGAGCAGTACTTC

D gene: NA
V gene: TRBV29-1
J gene: TRBJ1-2
clone size: NA
CDR3 length: 13
CDR3 protein: CSVLGNRFYGYTF
CDR3 DNA: TGCAGCGTTCTTGGCAACAGATTCTATGGCTACACCTTC

D gene: TRBD1
V gene: TRBV12-3/TRBV12-4
J gene: TRBJ1-6
clone size: NA
CDR3 length: 17
CDR3 protein: CASSPSYRDRGNSPLHF
CDR3 DNA: TGTGCCAGCAGTCCAAGTTACCGGGACAGGGGTAATTCACCCCTCCACTTT

D gene: TRBD1
V gene: TRBV30
J gene: TRBJ2-7
clone size: many
CDR3 length: 14
CDR3 protein: CAWSSGTGSSEQYF
CDR3 DNA: TGTGCCTGGAGCTCCGGGACAGGGTCCTCCGAGCAGTACTTC

D gene: NA
V gene: TRBV24-1
J gene: TRBJ2-5
clone size: few
CDR3 length: 15
CDR3 protein: CATSVNTPGKETQYF
CDR3 DNA: TGTGCCACCAGTGTTAATACCCCTGGGAAGGAGACCCAGTACTTC

D gene: TRBD1
V gene: TRBV6-5
J gene: TRBJ1-1
clone size: medium-sized
CDR3 length: 13
CDR3 protein: CASRYQGGTEAFF
CDR3 DNA: TGTGCCAGCAGATACCAGGGGGGGACTGAAGCTTTCTTT

D gene: NA
V gene: TRBV12-3/TRBV12-4
J gene: TRBJ2-7
clone size: NA
CDR3 length: 12
CDR3 protein: CASTRTNHEQYF
CDR3 DNA: TGTGCCAGCACCCGGACTAATCACGAGCAGTACTTC

D gene: TRBD1
V gene: TRBV25-1
J gene: TRBJ1-2
clone size: many
CDR3 length: 16
CDR3 protein: CASSEAGDRGARGYTF
CDR3 DNA: TGTGCCAGCAGTGAAGCCGGGGACAGGGGGGCTCGTGGCTACACCTTC

D gene: TRBD1
V gene: TRBV5-1
J gene: TRBJ1-1
clone size: medium-sized
CDR3 length: 16
CDR3 protein: CASSSGDRSPNTEAFF
CDR3 DNA: TGCGCCAGCAGCTCGGGGGACAGGAGCCCGAACACTGAAGCTTTCTTT

D gene: NA
V gene: TRBV3-1
J gene: TRBJ1-6
clone size: many
CDR3 length: 13
CDR3 protein: CASSPMTNSPLHF
CDR3 DNA: TGTGCCAGCAGCCCGATGACAAATTCACCCCTCCACTTT

D gene: TRBD1
V gene: TRBV28
J gene: TRBJ1-1
clone size: NA
CDR3 length: 15
CDR3 protein: CASSPHGQGISEAFF
CDR3 DNA: TGTGCCAGCAGTCCCCACGGACAGGGGATCTCTGAAGCTTTCTTT

D gene: NA
V gene: TRBV7-2
J gene: TRBJ2-7
clone size: many
CDR3 length: 13
CDR3 protein: CASSLDREDEQYF
CDR3 DNA: TGTGCCAGCAGCTTAGATAGGGAGGACGAGCAGTACTTC

D gene: NA
V gene: TRBV12-3/TRBV12-4
J gene: TRBJ2-3
clone size: many
CDR3 length: 14
CDR3 protein: CASRVGLSTDTQYF
CDR3 DNA: TGTGCCAGCAGGGTTGGACTATCCACAGATACGCAGTATTTT

D gene: NA
V gene: TRBV11-3
J gene: TRBJ2-1
clone size: NA
CDR3 length: 16
CDR3 protein: CASSLETGRIPNEQFF
CDR3 DNA: TGTGCCAGCAGCTTAGAAACAGGGAGGATACCCAATGAGCAGTTCTTC

D gene: TRBD2
V gene: TRBV6-2/TRBV6-3
J gene: TRBJ2-1
clone size: few
CDR3 length: 15
CDR3 protein: CASSSEREVHSEQFF
CDR3 DNA: TGTGCCAGCAGTTCGGAGCGGGAGGTCCATAGTGAGCAGTTCTTC

D gene: NA
V gene: TRBV4-2
J gene: TRBJ2-2
clone size: many
CDR3 length: 18
CDR3 protein: CASSHLLRGAGGGGELFF
CDR3 DNA: TGTGCCAGCAGCCATCTCCTCCGAGGGGCTGGGGGCGGCGGGGAGCTGTTTTTT

D gene: TRBD2
V gene: TRBV4-3
J gene: TRBJ2-1
clone size: many
CDR3 length: 16
CDR3 protein: CASSPGGGGRYNEQFF
CDR3 DNA: TGCGCCAGCAGCCCCGGGGGAGGCGGGAGATACAATGAGCAGTTCTTC

D gene: NA
V gene: TRBV24-1
J gene: TRBJ2-3
clone size: NA
CDR3 length: 16
CDR3 protein: CATSDFAGSSTDTQYF
CDR3 DNA: TGTGCCACCAGTGATTTCGCGGGCTCTAGCACAGATACGCAGTATTTT

D gene: TRBD2
V gene: TRBV7-3
J gene: TRBJ2-1
clone size: few
CDR3 length: 17
CDR3 protein: CASSLTSGGAPYNEQFF
CDR3 DNA: TGTGCCAGCAGCCTGACTAGCGGGGGGGCCCCCTACAATGAGCAGTTCTTC

D gene: NA
V gene: TRBV12-3/TRBV12-4
J gene: TRBJ2-1
clone size: NA
CDR3 length: 14
CDR3 protein: CASSFGVPYNEQFF
CDR3 DNA: TGTGCCAGCAGTTTTGGGGTCCCCTACAATGAGCAGTTCTTC

D gene: NA
V gene: TRBV7-3
J gene: TRBJ2-1
clone size: many
CDR3 length: 13
CDR3 protein: CASSSSRDNEQFF
CDR3 DNA: TGTGCCAGCAGCTCATCTAGAGACAATGAGCAGTTCTTC

D gene: NA
V gene: TRBV5-6
J gene: TRBJ2-5
clone size: NA
CDR3 length: 13
CDR3 protein: CASTLGVQETQYF
CDR3 DNA: TGTGCCAGCACCCTAGGGGTCCAAGAGACCCAGTACTTC

D gene: TRBD2
V gene: TRBV20-1
J gene: TRBJ2-5
clone size: many
CDR3 length: 14
CDR3 protein: CSASWRGVGETQYF
CDR3 DNA: TGCAGTGCTAGCTGGCGGGGGGTGGGAGAGACCCAGTACTTC

D gene: NA
V gene: TRBV20-1
J gene: TRBJ1-2
clone size: many
CDR3 length: 11
CDR3 protein: CSATDGTGLTF
CDR3 DNA: TGCAGTGCTACGGACGGGACTGGGCTCACCTTC

D gene: NA
V gene: TRBV5-1
J gene: TRBJ2-5
clone size: few
CDR3 length: 11
CDR3 protein: CASSAQETQYF
CDR3 DNA: TGCGCCAGCAGCGCCCAAGAGACCCAGTACTTC

D gene: NA
V gene: TRBV20-1
J gene: TRBJ1-4
clone size: few
CDR3 length: 14
CDR3 protein: CSAQSGPFNEKLFF
CDR3 DNA: TGCAGTGCCCAGTCGGGCCCTTTCAATGAAAAACTGTTTTTT

D gene: NA
V gene: TRBV14
J gene: TRBJ1-2
clone size: many
CDR3 length: 13
CDR3 protein: CASSPGVRGGYTF
CDR3 DNA: TGTGCCAGCAGCCCCGGGGTTAGGGGCGGCTACACCTTC

D gene: TRBD2
V gene: TRBV4-1
J gene: TRBJ2-3
clone size: NA
CDR3 length: 19
CDR3 protein: CASSHPLGSSGGRTDTQYF
CDR3 DNA: TGCGCCAGCAGCCACCCCCTCGGGTCTAGCGGGGGGCGCACAGATACGCAGTATTTT

D gene: NA
V gene: TRBV4-3
J gene: TRBJ2-4
clone size: NA
CDR3 length: 14
CDR3 protein: CASSPQELPGIQYF
CDR3 DNA: TGCGCCAGCAGCCCCCAGGAGCTGCCGGGCATTCAGTACTTC

D gene: NA
V gene: TRBV20-1
J gene: TRBJ1-1
clone size: many
CDR3 length: 13
CDR3 protein: CSARTGARAEAFF
CDR3 DNA: TGCAGTGCGAGAACGGGGGCTCGGGCTGAAGCTTTCTTT

D gene: TRBD2
V gene: TRBV7-9
J gene: TRBJ2-3
clone size: NA
CDR3 length: 16
CDR3 protein: CASSLPVTSGTDTQYF
CDR3 DNA: TGTGCCAGCAGCTTACCGGTGACTAGCGGCACAGATACGCAGTATTTT

D gene: TRBD2
V gene: TRBV6-5
J gene: TRBJ2-7
clone size: NA
CDR3 length: 16
CDR3 protein: CASRRTSGRALGEQYF
CDR3 DNA: TGTGCCAGCAGAAGGACTAGCGGGAGGGCTCTTGGGGAGCAGTACTTC

D gene: NA
V gene: TRBV20-1
J gene: TRBJ2-5
clone size: many
CDR3 length: 12
CDR3 protein: CSAGAGQETQYF
CDR3 DNA: TGCAGTGCCGGGGCGGGACAGGAGACCCAGTACTTC

D gene: TRBD2
V gene: TRBV9
J gene: TRBJ2-1
clone size: many
CDR3 length: 14
CDR3 protein: CASSVVGTSFEQFF
CDR3 DNA: TGTGCCAGCAGCGTAGTGGGGACTAGCTTTGAGCAGTTCTTC

D gene: TRBD1
V gene: TRBV12-3/TRBV12-4
J gene: TRBJ2-7
clone size: few
CDR3 length: 14
CDR3 protein: CASRYDRGRVEQYF
CDR3 DNA: TGTGCCAGCAGATATGACAGGGGGCGGGTGGAGCAGTACTTC

D gene: TRBD2
V gene: TRBV20-1
J gene: TRBJ2-3
clone size: many
CDR3 length: 15
CDR3 protein: CSARSGTSSPDTQYF
CDR3 DNA: TGCAGTGCTAGATCCGGGACTAGCAGCCCAGATACGCAGTATTTT

D gene: NA
V gene: TRBV6-5
J gene: TRBJ2-7
clone size: NA
CDR3 length: 13
CDR3 protein: CASSYSIGYEQYF
CDR3 DNA: TGTGCCAGCAGTTACTCGATAGGGTACGAGCAGTACTTC

D gene: NA
V gene: TRBV12-3/TRBV12-4
J gene: TRBJ1-2
clone size: few
CDR3 length: 14
CDR3 protein: CASSFGARIYGYTF
CDR3 DNA: TGTGCCAGCAGTTTTGGGGCAAGGATCTATGGCTACACCTTC

D gene: NA
V gene: TRBV18
J gene: TRBJ2-1
clone size: NA
CDR3 length: 16
CDR3 protein: CASSPRQGGSYNEQFF
CDR3 DNA: TGTGCCAGCTCACCACGGCAGGGCGGCTCCTACAATGAGCAGTTCTTC

D gene: TRBD2
V gene: TRBV24-1
J gene: TRBJ2-7
clone size: few
CDR3 length: 15
CDR3 protein: CATSDSWVGGGEQYF
CDR3 DNA: TGTGCCACCAGTGATAGTTGGGTTGGCGGGGGCGAGCAGTACTTC

D gene: TRBD1
V gene: TRBV9
J gene: TRBJ2-1
clone size: NA
CDR3 length: 18
CDR3 protein: CASSVSGQGGSSYNEQFF
CDR3 DNA: TGTGCCAGCAGCGTGTCGGGACAGGGAGGCAGCTCCTACAATGAGCAGTTCTTC

D gene: NA
V gene: TRBV15
J gene: TRBJ2-1
clone size: many
CDR3 length: 11
CDR3 protein: CATSRQNEQFF
CDR3 DNA: TGTGCCACCAGCAGACAGAATGAGCAGTTCTTC

D gene: NA
V gene: TRBV18
J gene: TRBJ2-1
clone size: few
CDR3 length: 14
CDR3 protein: CASSPLPNYNEQFF
CDR3 DNA: TGTGCCAGCTCACCACTACCCAACTACAATGAGCAGTTCTTC